This T cell receptor (beta chain) is drawn from a study of T-cell memory formation after mild COVID-19. Across the whole study: Largely, the TCR clusters proved donor specific. Study-wide results and limits: Some clones that responded turned up in pre-infection memory, which suggests that cross-reactive memory joined in. CD4+ bias marked clones expanding day 15 to 37, unlike balanced contracting clones.

On this clonotype itself: Its specificity is unknown.

TCRdb analysed the 5' RACE reads with MiXCR anew, one entry per CDR3 protein. Here the sample spans fewer than 350,000 distinct CDR3 sequences, 13% to 15% being singletons. Germline CDR1 is LGHNA and CDR2 is YSLEER. Trimming cost V 4 bases and J 2 bases; bases outside gene matches: 5. The CDR3 totals 16 residues. Source material: PBMCs or a T cell subset sorted from them (not recorded which). This clonotype was sampled from a man younger than 35 who had mild COVID-19 (a few samples of this study predate the infection). Cell type and time point are not known. The chain links TRBV4-3 to TRBJ2-3; TRBD2 agrees at 11 bases. As DNA, the CDR3 is TGCGCCAGCAGCCTCCTAGCGGGGGGATTCACAGATACGCAGTATTTT. Amino acid sequence: CASSLLAGGFTDTQYF.